These 3 T cell receptor beta chains share one sample of origin, sequenced in a study of control samples from healthy donors and cancer patients. TCRdb's copy holds only in-frame clones and misses some; the assay was immunoSEQ multiplex PCR. The data show around 170,000 clones, around 88% seen once. Sequenced sample: blood. Source of these receptors: a woman aged 30 to 39 in good health.

In nucleotides, the CDR3 is TGCGCCAGCAGTGGACAGGCGGGCGAAAAACTGTTTTTT. Protein: CASSGQAGEKLFF. This sequence joins TRBV10-1 and TRBJ1-4; weak D call: TRBD1 (6 bases). The germline CDR1 and CDR2 sequences are WNHNN and SYGVQD (reference sequence). The V and J ends lost 4 bases and 8 bases respectively, with 11 bases between them. This CDR3 spans 13 amino acids.

The chain is built from TRBV7-2 and TRBJ2-1, with 8 nucleotides matching TRBD1. V lost 6 bases to trimming and J lost 4 bases; unmatched junction nucleotides: 8. Looked up from germline, CDR1 is SGHTA and CDR2 is FQGNSA. There are 15 residues in the CDR3. The CDR3 nucleotides are TGTGCCAGCAGGTCTACAGGGGGGCTTTACAATGAGCAGTTCTTC. This gives the protein CASRSTGGLYNEQFF. The whole variable domain, remainder taken from reference TRBV7-2 and TRBJ2-1, is GAGVSQSPSNKVTEKGKDVELRCDPISGHTALYWYRQSLGQGLEFLIYFQGNSAPDKSGLPSDRFSAERTGGSVSTLTIQRTQQEDSAVYLCASRSTGGLYNEQFFGPGTRLTVL.

This chain links TRBV30 with TRBJ1-2, with 9 nucleotides matching TRBD1. Unmatched junction bases numbered 8, after V lost 2 bases and J lost 13 bases. Per germline, CDR1 GTSNPN and CDR2 SVGIG (reference sequence). The CDR3 totals 12 residues. The CDR3 spells CAWSRDREGSTF. CDR3 DNA: TGTGCCTGGAGTAGGGACAGGGAGGGCAGCACCTTC.